A single sample is the source of the 24 T cell receptor beta chains below, sequenced in a study of T cell responses to AZD1222 COVID-19 vaccine. Assay used: immunoSEQ multiplex PCR; TCRdb lists only in-frame clones, some missing. Found here are about 94,000 clones, over 75% of them singletons; the top ten hold roughly 12%. The sequenced sample was peripheral blood, obtained 28 days after the second AZD1222 dose. Every receptor here comes from an adult who received the AZD1222 COVID-19 vaccine.

The CDR3 region has the DNA TGTGCCAGTAGTTCCCGGGACAGGGCCTATGGCTACACCTTC. It is translated as CASSSRDRAYGYTF. J is TRBJ1-2 and V is TRBV19; 9 nucleotides align to TRBD1. This CDR3 has 14 residues. In germline, CDR1 is LNHDA, CDR2 SQIVND (reference sequence). With 5 bases clipped from V and 4 bases from J, the junction kept 5 bases outside the gene matches.

The table lists this clone with a few counts. The J gene is TRBJ1-1, the V gene TRBV10-3; 7 nucleotides line up with TRBD1. The V segment lost 6 bases and the J segment 1 base; nucleotides outside the gene matches: 5. This CDR3 has 14 residues. Germline-derived CDR1 and CDR2 are ENHRY and SYGVKD. For the CDR3, the DNA is TGTGCCATCAGAGACAGGGAGTGGAACACTGAAGCTTTCTTT. It encodes CAIRDREWNTEAFF.

The chain has TRBV11-2 and TRBJ2-3, with D possibly being TRBD1 (6 bases). CDR3 size: 17 residues. Per germline, CDR1 SGHAT and CDR2 FQNNGV. Deletions cut 6 bases from V and 2 bases from J, with 21 bases between. CDR3 amino acids: CASRTIRPGTFTDTQYF. The CDR3 nucleotides are TGTGCCAGCAGGACCATTCGTCCCGGGACATTCACAGATACGCAGTATTTT.

The V gene is TRBV5-1, the J gene TRBJ2-7; 10 nucleotides align to TRBD2. Trimming took 6 bases from V and 5 from J; bases not matched to a gene: 11. The CDR3 is 15 amino acids. Per germline, CDR1 SGHRS and CDR2 YFSETQ. The CDR3 sequence is CASNYSGRFSHEQYF. CDR3 in DNA: TGCGCCAGCAACTATAGCGGGAGGTTCTCTCACGAGCAGTACTTC.

This sequence joins TRBV25-1 and TRBJ2-7, with D perhaps TRBD1 (6 bases). V lost 6 bases to trimming and J lost 1 base, with 19 bases between them. CDR3 length equals 16 residues. Germline CDR1 MGHDK, CDR2 SYGVNS. The CDR3, as DNA: TGTGCCAGCAGGGAGATCCGGGACACAAGTTCCTACGAGCAGTACTTC. Its protein product is CASREIRDTSSYEQYF.

This clone was recorded only once. This rearrangement joins TRBV7-9 to TRBJ2-7; TRBD1 matches at 8 bases. Germline CDR1 SEHNR, CDR2 FQNEAQ (reference sequence). The CDR3 loop spans 14 amino acids. With 1 base clipped from V and 2 bases from J, the junction kept 1 base outside the gene matches. CDR3 amino acids: CASSLVQGAYEQYF. CDR3 sequence (DNA): TGTGCCAGCAGCTTAGTACAGGGGGCCTACGAGCAGTACTTC.

The CDR3 is CASSNKSTAFDQPQHF. The CDR3, as DNA: TGTGCCAGTAGTAATAAGTCGACAGCCTTTGATCAGCCCCAGCATTTT. This chain joins TRBV19 and TRBJ1-5, with a possible D match to TRBD1 (5 bases). The CDR3 loop spans 16 amino acids. Germline V gene sequence: CDR1 LNHDA, CDR2 SQIVND (reference sequence). V was shortened by 4 bases and J by 5 bases, with 18 bases between the two germline ends.

V is TRBV30 and J is TRBJ1-5; D is unclear. Germline assignment: CDR1 GTSNPN and CDR2 SVGIG (reference sequence). V was shortened by 2 bases and J by 4 bases, with 9 bases between the two germline ends. The CDR3 consists of 13 residues. CDR3 residues: CAWSTGENQPQHF. The CDR3 DNA is TGTGCCTGGAGTACTGGGGAGAATCAGCCCCAGCATTTT.

The V call is TRBV6-6, the J call TRBJ2-7, with D perhaps TRBD1 or TRBD2 (5 bases each). Looked up from germline, CDR1 is MNHNY and CDR2 is SVGAGI (reference sequence). V was cut by 5 bases and J by 0 bases, with 14 bases left in between. The CDR3 is made up of 15 amino acids. CDR3 sequence reads: CASSRNLGTSYEQYF. The CDR3 region has the DNA TGTGCCAGCAGTCGGAACCTAGGGACCTCCTACGAGCAGTACTTC.

This chain connects TRBV3-1 (or the pseudogene TRBV3-2) to TRBJ2-5, with 12 bases identical to TRBD2. Germline lookup yields CDR1 LGHDT and CDR2 YNNKEL (reference sequence). CDR3 length: 18 residues. V trimming: 1 base; J trimming: 4 bases; junction bases outside the gene matches: 10. The CDR3 DNA reads TGTGCCAGCAGCCAAGTTTTCGTGGCTAGCGGGGGGGGAGAGACCCAGTACTTC. Translation: CASSQVFVASGGGETQYF.

The rearrangement uses TRBV6-5 and TRBJ1-5; D is possibly TRBD1 (5 bases). The CDR3 is made up of 13 amino acids. CDR1 MNHEY and CDR2 SVGAGI come from the germline V gene. With 8 bases removed from V and 5 bases from J, the gap between germline ends came to 13 bases. The chain's CDR3 is CASLLTGDQPQHF. For the CDR3, the DNA is TGTGCCAGCCTTCTCACGGGGGATCAGCCCCAGCATTTT.

The V call is TRBV5-1, the J call TRBJ2-7, with TRBD2 as a possible D gene (5 bases). The CDR3 runs 14 residues. Trimming left V 1 base short and J 0 bases short, with 8 bases between. Germline-derived CDR1 and CDR2 are SGHRS and YFSETQ. The CDR3 region has the DNA TGCGCCAGCAGCTTGTCCGGGAACTCCTACGAGCAGTACTTC. Residues: CASSLSGNSYEQYF.

The genes are TRBV19 and TRBJ1-5, with a tentative D call TRBD1 (5 bases). Germline V gene sequence: CDR1 LNHDA, CDR2 SQIVND (reference sequence). V lost 3 bases and J lost 5, with 14 bases in between. This CDR3 has 15 amino acids. The CDR3 loop reads CASSMSDGAYQPQHF. Here the CDR3 DNA reads TGTGCCAGTAGTATGTCGGACGGGGCCTATCAGCCCCAGCATTTT.

The rearrangement links TRBV11-3 to TRBJ1-4; 7 nucleotides align to TRBD1. Per germline, CDR1 SGHNT and CDR2 YENEEA. Trimming at V came to 3 bases and at J to 1 base, leaving 8 bases not matched to a gene. The CDR3 totals 17 residues. The CDR3 bases are TGTGCCAGCAGCTTGAGGAGGGGGCAAGGAACTAATGAAAAACTGTTTTTT. Its translation is CASSLRRGQGTNEKLFF.

The rearrangement uses TRBV7-9 and TRBJ2-7; the match to TRBD1 covers 7 bases. Germline loops: CDR1 SEHNR, CDR2 FQNEAQ (reference sequence). This CDR3 spans 13 amino acids. After removal of 6 bases from V and 5 bases from J, the junction contained 7 bases not matched to a gene. The CDR3 DNA sequence: TGTGCCAGCAGTCCGACAGGGTGGGACGAGCAGTACTTC. Translation gives CASSPTGWDEQYF.

The V gene is TRBV19, the J gene TRBJ1-6, with 9 bases aligning to TRBD1. Trimming at V came to 10 bases and at J to 7 bases, leaving 5 bases not matched to a gene. The CDR3 totals 13 residues. Per the germline V gene, CDR1 is LNHDA and CDR2 is SQIVND (reference sequence). In nucleotides, the CDR3 is TGTGCCACTCGAGGACAGGGGAATTCACCCCTCCACTTT. It codes for CATRGQGNSPLHF.

This clone was counted between two and nine times. The rearrangement links TRBV5-1 to TRBJ2-1; weak D call: TRBD1 (7 bases). Germline V gives CDR1 SGHRS, CDR2 YFSETQ. Deletions cut 6 bases from V and 4 bases from J, with 14 bases between. The CDR3 spans 14 residues. This CDR3 is CASTQGGGYNEQFF. Written as DNA, the CDR3 is TGCGCCAGCACCCAGGGGGGAGGTTACAATGAGCAGTTCTTC.

The rearrangement links TRBV6-5 to TRBJ1-4; D call uncertain. The CDR3 length is 15 residues. CDR1 is MNHEY and CDR2 is SVGAGI in the germline V gene. Trimming took off 6 bases at V and 4 bases at J, with 15 bases between the two ends. The CDR3 here is CASSSGPSLNEKLFF. The CDR3 nucleotides are TGTGCCAGCAGCTCTGGACCCAGCCTTAATGAAAAACTGTTTTTT.

The chain recombines TRBV9 with TRBJ1-6; weak D call: TRBD1 (6 bases). The V gene's germline CDR1 is SGDLS and CDR2 YYNGEE. This CDR3 spans 15 amino acids. Trimming removed 3 bases at V and 7 bases at J, with 14 bases between. CDR3 nucleotide sequence: TGTGCCAGCAGCGCCCACGGGGGGGCGAATTCACCCCTCCACTTT. Encoded protein: CASSAHGGANSPLHF.

J is TRBJ1-2 and V is TRBV30, with TRBD1 as a possible D gene (6 bases). This CDR3 has 17 amino acids. Germline-derived CDR1 and CDR2 are GTSNPN and SVGIG (reference sequence). With 0 bases removed from V and 5 bases from J, the gap between germline ends came to 22 bases. The CDR3 DNA sequence: TGTGCCTGGAGTGTGTTGTTTGACAGGCGGGTACGGTATGGCTACACCTTC. This encodes CAWSVLFDRRVRYGYTF. Based on the CDR3 plus reference TRBV30 and TRBJ1-2, the full variable domain is SQTIHQWPATLVQPVGSPLSLECTVEGTSNPNLYWYRQAAGRGLQLLFYSVGIGQISSEVPQNLSASRPQDRQFILSSKKLLLSDSGFYLCAWSVLFDRRVRYGYTFGSGTRLTVV.

The chain recombines TRBV11-3 with TRBJ2-6, with no clear D. CDR3 length: 14 amino acids. Germline CDR1 SGHNT, CDR2 YENEEA. Trimming left V 4 bases short and J 2 bases short, with 6 bases between. In nucleotides, the CDR3 is TGTGCCAGCAGCTCCAGTGCTGGGGCCAACGTCCTGACTTTC. Translation gives CASSSSAGANVLTF.

V and J are TRBV15 and TRBJ2-1; 9 bases match TRBD2. CDR1 LNHNV and CDR2 YYDKDF come from the germline V gene (reference sequence). This CDR3 has 14 residues. V lost 2 bases to trimming and J lost 7 bases; unmatched junction nucleotides: 3. This CDR3 reads CATSRSGRRNEQFF. The CDR3 nucleotides read TGTGCCACCAGCAGAAGCGGGAGGAGGAATGAGCAGTTCTTC.

The rearrangement joins TRBV6-5 to TRBJ1-5; D perhaps matches TRBD1 (6 bases). V shed 4 bases and J shed 3 bases, with 10 bases lying between them. CDR3 length: 14 amino acids. Looked up from germline, CDR1 is MNHEY and CDR2 is SVGAGI. DNA of the CDR3: TGTGCCAGCAGTTCTACAGGGAACAATCAGCCCCAGCATTTT. Translation gives CASSSTGNNQPQHF.

J is TRBJ1-1 and V is TRBV6-5; the match to TRBD1 covers 10 bases. There are 15 residues in the CDR3. V dropped 2 bases and J dropped 0; count of bases not matched to a gene: 0. CDR1 and CDR2 (germline): MNHEY, SVGAGI. The CDR3 DNA reads as TGTGCCAGCAGTTACGGGACAGGGGTGAACACTGAAGCTTTCTTT. Protein sequence: CASSYGTGVNTEAFF.